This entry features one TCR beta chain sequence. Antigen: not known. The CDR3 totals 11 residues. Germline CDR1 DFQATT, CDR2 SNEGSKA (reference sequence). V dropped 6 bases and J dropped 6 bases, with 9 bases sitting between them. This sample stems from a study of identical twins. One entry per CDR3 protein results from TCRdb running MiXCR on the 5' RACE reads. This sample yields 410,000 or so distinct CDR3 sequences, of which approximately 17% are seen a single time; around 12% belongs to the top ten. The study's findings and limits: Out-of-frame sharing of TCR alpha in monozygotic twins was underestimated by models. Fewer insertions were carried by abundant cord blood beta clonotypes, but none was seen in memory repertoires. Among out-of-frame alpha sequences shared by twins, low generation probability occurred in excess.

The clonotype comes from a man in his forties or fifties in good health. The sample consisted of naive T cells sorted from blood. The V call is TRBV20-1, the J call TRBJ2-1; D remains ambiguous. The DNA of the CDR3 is TGCAGTGCCACCCCCCTCAATGAGCAGTTCTTC. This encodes CSATPLNEQFF.